This T cell receptor (beta chain) was captured in a study of brain T cells in children with intractable seizures. Only cases whose brain tissue showed the highest T cell transcript signatures were sequenced. Concerning this clone itself: Its target is not known.

CDR1 SGHTA and CDR2 FQGTGA come from the germline V gene. Trimming shortened V by 3 bases and J by 0 bases, and 5 bases separated the two germline ends. The CDR3 covers 13 residues. Assay: immunoSEQ multiplex PCR; the TCRdb copy retains only in-frame clones and omits some. The sample includes roughly 80,000 clones, 93% seen only once; the top ten take 1.5%. Study-level results: Clones missing pre-surgery may reflect undersampling of that blood sample. Patients' HCMV serostatus was unknown; virus specificity rests on CDR3 similarity alone.

The sequencing here drew on peripheral blood, taken at surgery. The V gene is TRBV7-3, the J gene TRBJ1-1; no definite D call. The receptor's source is a boy under two years old with tuberous sclerosis and intractable seizures. DNA for the CDR3: TGTGCCAGCAGCTTCAGGATGAACACTGAAGCTTTCTTT. Amino acids: CASSFRMNTEAFF.